One and the same sample provided the 20 T cell receptor beta chains below, sequenced in a study of OX40 agonist ivuxolimab in advanced cancers. Generated by immunoSEQ multiplex PCR, the TCRdb table keeps only in-frame clones and is missing some. The profile covers about 76,000 clones, with 85% appearing a single time and about 0.57% taken by the ten largest. The input for sequencing was CD4+ or CD8+ T cells sorted from blood, taken in a trial of the OX40 agonist ivuxolimab. These receptors came from an adult with an advanced solid tumor such as melanoma, head and neck, liver or kidney cancer.

This chain links TRBV11-2 with TRBJ2-2, with a weak D call TRBD2 (6 bases). The germline V and J ends were trimmed by 3 bases and 3 bases, with 14 bases remaining between them. Germline V gene lookup returns CDR1 SGHAT and CDR2 FQNNGV. The CDR3 has 16 amino acids. CDR3 amino acids: CASSFISPSDTGELFF. The CDR3 bases are TGTGCCAGCAGCTTCATAAGTCCTAGCGACACCGGGGAGCTGTTTTTT.

This rearrangement joins TRBV11-2 to TRBJ1-1, with a possible D match to TRBD1 (6 bases). Germline V gene lookup returns CDR1 SGHAT and CDR2 FQNNGV. The CDR3 covers 14 residues. With 1 base removed from V and 5 bases from J, the gap between germline ends came to 11 bases. CDR3: CASSLVGGRTEAFF. The CDR3 nucleotides are TGTGCCAGCAGCTTAGTAGGGGGGCGAACTGAAGCTTTCTTT.

This chain uses TRBV9 with TRBJ1-3; TRBD1 matches at 7 bases. This CDR3 is 16 amino acids long. V lost 0 bases and J lost 2; bases outside the gene matches: 5. Germline values: CDR1 SGDLS, CDR2 YYNGEE. For the CDR3, the DNA is TGTGCCAGCAGCGTAGGGACAGGAACGACTGGAAACACCATATATTTT. Its translation: CASSVGTGTTGNTIYF.

The chain has TRBV18 and TRBJ1-4; possibly TRBD1 for D (5 bases). The CDR3 spans 14 residues. Germline V gene data show CDR1 as KGHSH and CDR2 as LQKENI. Between the trimmed V and J ends, which lost 6 bases and 5 bases, there was a span of 13 bases. The CDR3 sequence: CASSKGQGNEKLFF. DNA for the CDR3: TGTGCCAGCTCCAAGGGGCAGGGAAATGAAAAACTGTTTTTT. Supplemented by reference TRBV18 and TRBJ1-4, the full variable domain reads NAGVMQNPRHLVRRRGQEARLRCSPMKGHSHVYWYRQLPEEGLKFMVYLQKENIIDESGMPKERFSAEFPKEGPSILRIQQVVRGDSAAYFCASSKGQGNEKLFFGSGTQLSVL.

CDR3 nucleotide sequence: TGTGCCAGCAGCTCCCCGACTAGCGGGGGGGCAAGAGATACGCAGTATTTT. Protein sequence: CASSSPTSGGARDTQYF. The genes are TRBV7-2 and TRBJ2-3; 14 bases match TRBD2. CDR3 length equals 17 residues. The germline V gene has CDR1 SGHTA and CDR2 FQGNSA. Losses at the gene ends were 4 bases for V and 5 bases for J; bases not matched to a gene: 8.

This clone appeared once. CDR3 loop: CASSTGTGGGGYTF. CDR3 coding DNA: TGCGCCAGCAGCACCGGGACAGGGGGAGGTGGCTACACCTTC. J is TRBJ1-2 and V is TRBV5-1, with 11 bases identical to TRBD1. V gave up 4 bases and J gave up 7 bases; unmatched junction bases: 6. The CDR3 covers 14 residues. Germline CDR1 SGHRS, CDR2 YFSETQ.

This chain uses TRBV7-9 with TRBJ1-2; 10 positions agree with TRBD1. This CDR3 has 15 residues. The germline CDR1 and CDR2 sequences are SEHNR and FQNEAQ (reference sequence). J lost 1 base, V lost 6 bases, and 5 bases had no gene match. The chain's CDR3 is CASSLGQGINYGYTF. CDR3 coding DNA: TGTGCCAGCAGTTTGGGACAGGGGATTAACTATGGCTACACCTTC.

V gene TRBV6-1 combines with J gene TRBJ1-4, with a weak D call TRBD1 (5 bases). The germline V and J ends were trimmed by 6 bases and 5 bases, with 16 bases remaining between them. Germline V gene sequence: CDR1 MNHNS, CDR2 SASEGT. This CDR3 is 15 amino acids long. The CDR3 loop reads CASSGAQAGNEKLFF. The DNA for the CDR3 is TGTGCCAGCAGCGGGGCGCAGGCCGGGAATGAAAAACTGTTTTTT.

This clone was seen only a few times. The chain employs TRBV5-1 and TRBJ2-7; D possibly corresponds to TRBD2 (5 bases). The CDR3 totals 14 residues. V lost 2 bases and J 0 bases, leaving 9 bases between the germline ends. The germline gives CDR1 SGHRS, CDR2 YFSETQ. CDR3 loop: CASSFNSGSYEQYF. In DNA, the CDR3 is TGCGCCAGCAGCTTTAACAGCGGCTCCTACGAGCAGTACTTC.

CDR3 DNA: TGCGCCAGCAGCTTGGTAGGGGGGGCCTCTGGAAACACCATATATTTT. Protein: CASSLVGGASGNTIYF. This chain joins TRBV5-1 and TRBJ1-3, with a tentative D call TRBD1 (6 bases). The length of the CDR3 is 16 residues. V was trimmed by 0 bases and J by 0 bases, leaving 10 bases between them. The germline V gene has CDR1 SGHRS and CDR2 YFSETQ.

The chain joins TRBV19 to TRBJ2-5; TRBD1 agrees at 9 bases. Germline values: CDR1 LNHDA, CDR2 SQIVND (reference sequence). V trimming: 6 bases; J trimming: 3 bases; junction bases outside the gene matches: 17. The CDR3 covers 18 residues. Written as DNA, the CDR3 is TGTGCCAGTAGCGACCGAGGGGTGGACAGGGGTCGGGAAGAGACCCAGTACTTC. This sequence encodes CASSDRGVDRGREETQYF.

The chain has TRBV7-2 and TRBJ2-7; TRBD1 or TRBD2 may be the D gene (6 bases each). Per germline, CDR1 SGHTA and CDR2 FQGNSA. The V end lost 5 bases, the J end lost 9 bases, and 23 bases lay between the germline ends. This CDR3 has 15 residues. For the CDR3, the DNA is TGTGCCAGCAGCCAAAAGGGGGGTAGTCCTACGGGGCAGTACTTC. Its translation is CASSQKGGSPTGQYF.

The V gene is TRBV11-2, the J gene TRBJ1-3; a weak D match, TRBD1 (5 bases). In germline, CDR1 is SGHAT, CDR2 FQNNGV. The V gene lost 1 base and the J gene lost 0 bases, with 13 bases spanning the gap. The CDR3 has 17 amino acids. CDR3 protein: CASSLALAGSSGNTIYF. CDR3 in DNA: TGTGCCAGCAGCTTAGCTCTCGCAGGGAGCTCTGGAAACACCATATATTTT.

DNA for the CDR3: TGTGCCAGCAGCGGCAGGGAAAGGAACCCAATCGGGGGGCAGTACTTC. This sequence encodes CASSGRERNPIGGQYF. The V and J genes are TRBV27 and TRBJ2-7; D possibly corresponds to TRBD2 (6 bases). This CDR3 comprises 16 residues. Germline V gene lookup returns CDR1 MNHEY and CDR2 SMNVEV (reference sequence). Deletions cut 6 bases from V and 9 bases from J, with 27 bases between.

The rearrangement links TRBV5-4 to TRBJ1-1; maybe TRBD1 (5 bases). The V end was cut by 10 bases, the J end by 2 bases, with 15 bases between. The CDR3 length is 13 residues. CDR1 is SGHNT and CDR2 is YYREEE in the germline V gene (reference sequence). CDR3 region: CARSRDPNTEAFF. CDR3 sequence (DNA): TGTGCCCGAAGCCGGGACCCCAACACTGAAGCTTTCTTT.

The rearrangement joins TRBV5-4 to TRBJ2-7; TRBD1 might be the D (6 bases). Trimming shortened V by 4 bases and J by 7 bases, and 24 bases separated the two germline ends. Germline CDR1 SGHNT, CDR2 YYREEE (reference sequence). The CDR3 has 16 residues. Written as DNA, the CDR3 is TGTGCCAGCAGCGACCCCGGACAGCCCGTCCCTCGGGAGCAGTACTTC. It encodes CASSDPGQPVPREQYF. The whole variable domain, remainder taken from reference TRBV5-4 and TRBJ2-7, is ETGVTQSPTHLIKTRGQQVTLRCSSQSGHNTVSWYQQALGQGPQFIFQYYREEENGRGNFPPRFSGLQFPNYSSELNVNALELDDSALYLCASSDPGQPVPREQYFGPGTRLTVT.

The V call is TRBV7-2, the J call TRBJ2-5, with 8 bases identical to TRBD1. Per the germline V gene, CDR1 is SGHTA and CDR2 is FQGNSA. V shed 5 bases and J 5 bases; nucleotides not matched to a gene: 10. The CDR3 is 15 residues long. CDR3 protein: CASSPTGGIRETQYF. The CDR3 nucleotides are TGTGCCAGCAGCCCCACAGGGGGTATCCGGGAGACCCAGTACTTC.

The rearrangement joins TRBV6-6 to TRBJ2-1; tentatively, D is TRBD1 (6 bases). The length of the CDR3 is 13 residues. The germline V and J ends were trimmed by 2 bases and 5 bases, with 7 bases remaining between them. The germline V gene has CDR1 MNHNY and CDR2 SVGAGI (reference sequence). The CDR3 loop is CASSYRDNNEQFF. The CDR3, as DNA: TGTGCCAGCAGTTACCGGGACAACAATGAGCAGTTCTTC.

This sequence joins TRBV4-1 and TRBJ1-1; 7 bases agree with TRBD1. The germline CDR1 and CDR2 sequences are MGHRA and YSYEKL. Unmatched junction bases numbered 5, after V lost 6 bases and J lost 4 bases. The CDR3 spans 13 residues. In DNA, the CDR3 is TGCGCCAGCAGGGTGACAGGGAGCACTGAAGCTTTCTTT. This encodes CASRVTGSTEAFF.

The J gene is TRBJ1-1, the V gene TRBV11-2; D not resolved. Trimming pared 4 bases from V and 8 bases from J, leaving 20 bases between. The CDR3 consists of 15 residues. Germline-derived CDR1 and CDR2 are SGHAT and FQNNGV. The CDR3: CASSSSRSFSLEAFF. The CDR3 DNA is TGTGCCAGCAGCTCATCCAGGAGTTTCTCCCTCGAAGCTTTCTTT. Filled out from reference TRBV11-2 and TRBJ1-1, the complete variable domain reads EAGVAQSPRYKIIEKRQSVAFWCNPISGHATLYWYQQILGQGPKLLIQFQNNGVVDDSQLPKDRFSAERLKGVDSTLKIQPAKLEDSAVYLCASSSSRSFSLEAFFGQGTRLTVV.